This T cell receptor (beta chain) is drawn from a study of shared clonotypes between healthy human individuals. Overall study results and limits: Rarefaction exposed incomplete sorted-subset sequencing despite large depth.

With respect to this clone: Its antigen is undetermined.

TCRdb keeps only in-frame clones here, not all; method: immunoSEQ multiplex PCR. The repertoire holds around 690,000 clones, 90% seen once, with 30% to 40% in the top ten. The V and J ends lost 6 bases and 2 bases respectively, with 10 bases between them. The CDR3 contains 13 residues. The germline V gene has CDR1 LNHDA and CDR2 SQIVND (reference sequence). This receptor was obtained from a man aged 18-30 years in good health. Some clones in this sample may be carry-over from other donors' samples. V usage is TRBV19 and J usage is TRBJ1-2; the D gene is possibly TRBD1 (6 bases). Sequenced: memory CD8+ T cells from PBMCs. Subset noted: CD45RO+ cells pooled with CCR7-negative TemRA cells. In nucleotides, the CDR3 is TGTGCCAGTAGCGTGGGACACAACTATGGCTACACCTTC. It yields the protein CASSVGHNYGYTF. Filled out from reference TRBV19 and TRBJ1-2, the complete variable domain reads DGGITQSPKYLFRKEGQNVTLSCEQNLNHDAMYWYRQDPGQGLRLIYYSQIVNDFQKGDIAEGYSVSREKKESFPLTVTSAQKNPTAFYLCASSVGHNYGYTFGSGTRLTVV.